These 19 T cell receptor beta chains were all obtained from the same sample, sequenced in a study of blood T cell repertoires in COVID-19. The table came from immunoSEQ multiplex PCR; TCRdb's copy has only in-frame clones and leaves some out. Here the sample spans around 120,000 clones, 90% being singletons. The sequencing sample was made of peripheral blood. Source of these receptors: a man between 45 and 60 years old with active COVID-19.

The rearrangement links TRBV19 to TRBJ1-2; D is unclear. This CDR3 is 11 amino acids long. Germline assignment: CDR1 LNHDA and CDR2 SQIVND (reference sequence). Trimming removed 5 bases at V and 6 bases at J, with 7 bases between. DNA for the CDR3: TGTGCCAGTAGTGCCCGAGATGGCTACACCTTC. Translating it yields CASSARDGYTF.

V usage is TRBV5-8 and J usage is TRBJ2-3, with TRBD2 matching over 9 bases. This CDR3 is built from 16 residues. V was pared by 4 bases and J by 6 bases, with 12 bases of the junction left unmatched. Looked up from germline, CDR1 is SGHTS and CDR2 is YDEGEE. The CDR3 protein is CASSPVPGLAADTQYF. The CDR3 DNA reads TGTGCCAGCAGCCCAGTCCCGGGACTAGCCGCTGATACGCAGTATTTT.

Points on this clone: This specimen includes other DNA sequences encoding the same CDR3. V usage is TRBV19 and J usage is TRBJ1-2, with 10 bases matching TRBD1. J lost 6 bases, V lost 3 bases, and 4 bases had no gene match. The CDR3 is 14 residues long. The germline gives CDR1 LNHDA, CDR2 SQIVND (reference sequence). Here the CDR3 DNA reads TGTGCCAGTAGTATCCGGGGACAGGGGAATGGCTACACCTTC. It yields the protein CASSIRGQGNGYTF. The whole variable domain, filled in from reference TRBV19 and TRBJ1-2, reads DGGITQSPKYLFRKEGQNVTLSCEQNLNHDAMYWYRQDPGQGLRLIYYSQIVNDFQKGDIAEGYSVSREKKESFPLTVTSAQKNPTAFYLCASSIRGQGNGYTFGSGTRLTVV.

The chain combines TRBV11-2 with TRBJ1-1; TRBD1 is a possible D gene (6 bases). Trimming shortened V by 1 base and J by 6 bases, and 9 bases separated the two germline ends. The CDR3 loop spans 13 amino acids. Germline V gene data show CDR1 as SGHAT and CDR2 as FQNNGV. The CDR3 DNA follows: TGTGCCAGCAGCTTAGGAGGGGGTCCTGAAGCTTTCTTT. Protein sequence: CASSLGGGPEAFF.

As concerns this clone: Other DNA sequences of this sample code for an identical CDR3. J is TRBJ2-1 and V is TRBV9; 7 nucleotides match TRBD2. CDR3 length: 16 amino acids. Germline CDR1 and CDR2: SGDLS and YYNGEE. Germline trimming cut 0 bases from V and 4 bases from J; bases unmatched to any gene: 7. DNA for the CDR3: TGTGCCAGCAGCGTAGCTTCTAGCGGCGTTTACAATGAGCAGTTCTTC. Its protein is CASSVASSGVYNEQFF.

V gene TRBV5-1 combines with J gene TRBJ2-1; TRBD2 is a possible D gene (6 bases). CDR1 and CDR2 from the germline V gene are SGHRS and YFSETQ. V lost 8 bases to trimming and J lost 2 bases, with 14 bases between them. The length of the CDR3 is 14 residues. Here the CDR3 reads CASAVSGPYNEQFF. The CDR3 coding sequence is TGCGCCAGTGCCGTTAGCGGTCCCTACAATGAGCAGTTCTTC.

The chain links TRBV12-3 or TRBV12-4 to TRBJ2-5; the D is unclear. The CDR3 is 11 amino acids. Between the trimmed V and J ends, which lost 6 bases and 5 bases, there was a span of 7 bases. The CDR3 region is CASRARETQYF. In DNA form, the CDR3 reads TGTGCCAGCAGAGCGCGTGAGACCCAGTACTTC.

V is TRBV19 and J is TRBJ2-7, with 10 bases that match TRBD2. The length of the CDR3 is 16 residues. The germline CDR1 and CDR2 sequences are LNHDA and SQIVND (reference sequence). The trim removed 5 bases at V and 2 bases at J, leaving 9 bases unmatched. This CDR3 reads CASSDPAGGQTYEQYF. CDR3 DNA sequence: TGTGCCAGTAGTGACCCAGCGGGGGGGCAGACCTACGAGCAGTACTTC.

The rearrangement links TRBV7-9 to TRBJ2-7; D unclear. This CDR3 spans 11 amino acids. Germline assignment: CDR1 SEHNR and CDR2 FQNEAQ (reference sequence). V lost 5 bases, J lost 1 base, and 3 bases lay in between. CDR3 bases: TGTGCCAGCAGCCCTTCCTACGAGCAGTACTTC. Protein: CASSPSYEQYF.

This chain joins TRBV5-6 and TRBJ2-3; 9 bases are shared with TRBD1. The CDR3 totals 14 residues. The V gene's germline CDR1 is SGHDT and CDR2 YYEEEE. V shed 6 bases and J 5 bases; nucleotides not matched to a gene: 7. The CDR3 sequence: CASTRTGEGDTQYF. The CDR3 nucleotides read TGTGCCAGCACCAGGACAGGGGAGGGAGATACGCAGTATTTT.

This rearrangement joins TRBV27 to TRBJ2-2; 13 nucleotides align to TRBD2. The germline gives CDR1 MNHEY, CDR2 SMNVEV (reference sequence). The CDR3 runs to 19 residues. Trimming took 3 bases from V and 6 from J; bases not matched to a gene: 13. The CDR3 nucleotides read TGTGCCAGCAGTTTGTCCGGCGGGACTAGCGGGAAAGTCCCCGGGGAGCTGTTTTTT. The encoded protein is CASSLSGGTSGKVPGELFF.

The chain links TRBV18 to TRBJ2-1; TRBD2 matches 15 bases. Germline values: CDR1 KGHSH, CDR2 LQKENI. The CDR3 is 16 amino acids. J gave up 9 bases and V 0 bases, and 3 bases lay outside the gene matches. CDR3 residues: CASSPPGLAGGVEQFF. The CDR3 bases are TGTGCCAGCTCACCACCGGGACTAGCGGGAGGCGTTGAGCAGTTCTTC.

The chain employs TRBV28 and TRBJ1-1, with TRBD1 identical over 7 bases. The CDR3 loop spans 12 amino acids. Germline lookup yields CDR1 MDHEN and CDR2 SYDVKM. V lost 7 bases, J lost 11 bases, and 10 bases stayed unmatched. CDR3 loop: CASNSLGTVAFF. CDR3 in DNA: TGTGCCAGCAACTCCCTGGGGACAGTGGCTTTCTTT.

V usage is TRBV5-6 and J usage is TRBJ1-2, with TRBD1 as a possible D gene (6 bases). This CDR3 contains 13 residues. V dropped 1 base and J dropped 6 bases, with 10 bases sitting between them. Germline V lookup: CDR1 SGHDT, CDR2 YYEEEE. The CDR3 nucleotides read TGTGCCAGCAGCTTGACAGGGATGGATGGCTACACCTTC. Translation: CASSLTGMDGYTF.

The V call is TRBV5-5, the J call TRBJ2-5; D perhaps matches TRBD2 (6 bases). V was clipped by 2 bases and J by 9 bases, with 20 bases between them. The CDR3 runs to 15 residues. Germline loops: CDR1 SGHKS, CDR2 YYEKEE (reference sequence). The CDR3 loop reads CASSFTDTGGRAQYF. The CDR3 region has the DNA TGTGCCAGCAGCTTCACAGACACCGGGGGAAGGGCCCAGTACTTC.

This chain links TRBV10-1 with TRBJ2-3; D is perhaps TRBD2 (6 bases). The CDR3 covers 13 residues. The germline V gene encodes CDR1 WNHNN and CDR2 SYGVQD (reference sequence). Trimming took off 5 bases at V and 8 bases at J, with 14 bases between the two ends. The CDR3 sequence is CASSPGLGGTQYF. DNA of the CDR3: TGCGCCAGCAGTCCGGGGCTCGGGGGTACGCAGTATTTT.

The V call is TRBV5-1, the J call TRBJ1-6; tentatively, D is TRBD1 (5 bases). Germline assignment: CDR1 SGHRS and CDR2 YFSETQ. The CDR3 length is 15 residues. V dropped 0 bases and J dropped 7 bases, with 11 bases sitting between them. Here the CDR3 DNA reads TGCGCCAGCAGCTTGGGACAGCCTGGGAATTCACCCCTCCACTTT. Amino acid sequence: CASSLGQPGNSPLHF.

The J gene is TRBJ1-5, the V gene TRBV18; D is uncertain. Trimming removed 5 bases from V and 3 bases from J, with 11 bases in between. Germline V lookup: CDR1 KGHSH, CDR2 LQKENI. The length of the CDR3 is 14 residues. The CDR3 DNA sequence: TGTGCCAGCTCATCGACCGGAGACAATCAGCCCCAGCATTTT. This codes for CASSSTGDNQPQHF.

The rearrangement links TRBV11-2 to TRBJ2-2; D gene ambiguous. CDR1 and CDR2 from the germline V gene are SGHAT and FQNNGV. V was shortened by 6 bases and J by 6 bases, with 11 bases between the two germline ends. This CDR3 is built from 13 residues. The CDR3: CASRYMPAGELFF. The CDR3 coding sequence is TGTGCCAGCAGGTACATGCCCGCCGGGGAGCTGTTTTTT.